The 19 T cell receptor beta chains below were found in one sample sequenced in a study of identifying expanded T cells in peripheral blood. Repertoires were generated with immunoSEQ multiplex PCR, while TCRdb's copy carries only in-frame clones and drops some. The sample holds some 97,000 clones, over 80% seen once. The sequencing input was blood. All receptors derive from a person between 18 and 75 years old in good health.

This sequence joins TRBV19 and TRBJ1-5; the D is unclear. The length of the CDR3 is 16 residues. From germline, CDR1 is LNHDA and CDR2 SQIVND (reference sequence). V lost 1 base and J lost 2, with 12 bases in between. As DNA, the CDR3 is TGTGCCAGTAGTATAGTTGGCGCCGGGGGCAATCAGCCCCAGCATTTT. The encoded protein is CASSIVGAGGNQPQHF.

This clone is a singleton in its sample. V gene TRBV6-6 combines with J gene TRBJ1-1; perhaps TRBD1 as D (5 bases). Germline loops: CDR1 MNHNY, CDR2 SVGAGI (reference sequence). The V end lost 8 bases, the J end lost 2 bases, and 15 bases lay between the germline ends. The CDR3 has 14 amino acids. For the CDR3, the DNA is TGTGCCAGCCGAGGGGCCGGATCCAACACTGAAGCTTTCTTT. This translates into CASRGAGSNTEAFF.

V and J are TRBV6-1 and TRBJ1-6; 8 positions match TRBD1. Germline V gene data show CDR1 as MNHNS and CDR2 as SASEGT. This CDR3 has 15 residues. V trimming: 7 bases; J trimming: 7 bases; junction bases outside the gene matches: 9. CDR3 nucleotides: TGTGCCAGCACCGAGGGACAGGTTCGAAATTCACCCCTCCACTTT. Its protein is CASTEGQVRNSPLHF.

The chain has TRBV30 and TRBJ2-7; D gene unclear. Germline CDR1 and CDR2: GTSNPN and SVGIG (reference sequence). The ends were cut back, 5 bases at V and 2 bases at J, with 13 bases in the middle. The CDR3 is made up of 13 amino acids. The chain's CDR3 is CAWGSWGAYEQYF. Written as DNA, the CDR3 is TGTGCCTGGGGTAGCTGGGGTGCCTACGAGCAGTACTTC. Combining the CDR3 with reference TRBV30 and TRBJ2-7 gives the whole variable domain SQTIHQWPATLVQPVGSPLSLECTVEGTSNPNLYWYRQAAGRGLQLLFYSVGIGQISSEVPQNLSASRPQDRQFILSSKKLLLSDSGFYLCAWGSWGAYEQYFGPGTRLTVT.

The J gene is TRBJ2-5, the V gene TRBV7-9; 9 bases map to TRBD1. The germline V gene has CDR1 SEHNR and CDR2 FQNEAQ (reference sequence). The CDR3 spans 19 residues. The V gene end was trimmed by 5 bases and the J gene end by 1 base; junction bases not matched to a gene: 17. The CDR3 loop reads CASSPRDRDLLTAQETQYF. CDR3 in DNA: TGTGCCAGCAGCCCCCGGGACAGGGATTTGTTGACGGCCCAAGAGACCCAGTACTTC.

The chain couples TRBV5-1 to TRBJ2-3, with TRBD2 matching 9 bases. Germline loops: CDR1 SGHRS, CDR2 YFSETQ. V was clipped by 0 bases and J by 4 bases; unmatched bases: 0. The CDR3 sequence is 14 residues long. CDR3 coding DNA: TGCGCCAGCAGCTTGGGGACTAGCGCAGATACGCAGTATTTT. Protein: CASSLGTSADTQYF.

A few counts support this clone. The gene calls are TRBV6-1 and TRBJ1-2; the match to TRBD1 covers 8 bases. Germline CDR1 and CDR2: MNHNS and SASEGT. J gave up 4 bases and V 6 bases, and 7 bases lay outside the gene matches. The CDR3 loop spans 14 amino acids. The CDR3 bases are TGTGCCAGCAGCGCTGGACAGGGAGGCTATGGCTACACCTTC. This sequence encodes CASSAGQGGYGYTF.

The CDR3 region is CASSVVGGSNIQYF. DNA for the CDR3: TGTGCCAGCAGCGTAGTAGGGGGCAGTAACATTCAGTACTTC. V and J are TRBV9 and TRBJ2-4; 7 nucleotides agree with TRBD1. The germline V gene has CDR1 SGDLS and CDR2 YYNGEE. This CDR3 is built from 14 residues. With V trimmed by 0 bases and J by 7 bases, 4 bases remained unmatched. The full variable domain, with the rest looked up from reference TRBV9 and TRBJ2-4, is DSGVTQTPKHLITATGQRVTLRCSPRSGDLSVYWYQQSLDQGLQFLIQYYNGEERAKGNILERFSAQQFPDLHSELNLSSLELGDSALYFCASSVVGGSNIQYFGAGTRLSVL.

The chain is built from TRBV19 and TRBJ1-1, with D possibly being TRBD1 (6 bases). Germline-derived CDR1 and CDR2 are LNHDA and SQIVND (reference sequence). This CDR3 comprises 13 residues. The germline V and J ends were trimmed by 3 bases and 4 bases, with 9 bases remaining between them. The CDR3 DNA reads TGTGCCAGTAGTATCATAGGGGGCACTGAAGCTTTCTTT. This gives the protein CASSIIGGTEAFF.

The chain employs TRBV25-1 and TRBJ2-1, with TRBD2 matching over 8 bases. CDR1 is MGHDK, CDR2 SYGVNS, per germline. This CDR3 has 15 residues. V trimming: 2 bases; J trimming: 8 bases; junction bases outside the gene matches: 8. Written as DNA, the CDR3 is TGTGCCAGCAGTGAACCCGTAGCGGGGAGATATGAGCAGTTCTTC. It encodes CASSEPVAGRYEQFF.

V gene TRBV6-1 combines with J gene TRBJ1-2; no firm D call. Germline V CDR1 and CDR2: MNHNS, SASEGT. The CDR3 is 13 amino acids. Trimming took off 2 bases at V and 5 bases at J, with 9 bases between the two ends. The CDR3 loop reads CASSERTPYGYTF. The CDR3 DNA sequence: TGTGCCAGCAGTGAAAGGACTCCTTATGGCTACACCTTC.

The V call is TRBV5-1, the J call TRBJ2-5; D is perhaps TRBD1 (5 bases). Germline V lookup: CDR1 SGHRS, CDR2 YFSETQ. Trimming removed 4 bases from V and 5 bases from J, with 12 bases in between. This CDR3 has 13 residues. CDR3 sequence: CASSTQGRETQYF. DNA for the CDR3: TGCGCCAGCAGCACTCAGGGCAGGGAGACCCAGTACTTC.

This clone was observed once. CDR3: CASSPWGFTGLMNTEAFF. The DNA of the CDR3 is TGTGCCAGCTCACCATGGGGTTTCACAGGGCTGATGAACACTGAAGCTTTCTTT. The V call is TRBV18, the J call TRBJ1-1, with D perhaps matching TRBD1 (6 bases). CDR1 is KGHSH, CDR2 LQKENI, per germline. This CDR3 is built from 18 residues. V dropped 2 bases and J dropped 0 bases, with 19 bases sitting between them.

This chain joins TRBV5-1 and TRBJ2-7; 9 bases agree with TRBD1. Germline trimming cut 4 bases from V and 7 bases from J; bases unmatched to any gene: 15. Germline V gives CDR1 SGHRS, CDR2 YFSETQ. The CDR3 extends over 16 amino acids. The DNA of the CDR3 is TGCGCCAGCAGCCCCTCCCCGGGACAGGGACAGAGGGAGCAGTACTTC. Translated, it gives CASSPSPGQGQREQYF.

J is TRBJ2-5 and V is TRBV5-6; possibly TRBD1 for D (7 bases). V lost 3 bases to trimming and J lost 5 bases, with 17 bases between them. Germline V CDR1 and CDR2: SGHDT, YYEEEE. The CDR3 extends over 15 amino acids. CDR3 loop: CASSSRRGRWETQYF. The CDR3 nucleotides are TGTGCCAGCAGCTCACGGAGGGGGCGTTGGGAGACCCAGTACTTC.

The V call is TRBV29-1, the J call TRBJ1-2; tentatively, D is TRBD1 (5 bases). The germline V gene has CDR1 SQVTM and CDR2 ANQGSEA. The ends were cut back, 3 bases at V and 4 bases at J, with 12 bases in the middle. The CDR3 covers 13 residues. The CDR3 sequence: CSVDVSGVYGYTF. DNA of the CDR3: TGCAGCGTTGACGTTTCGGGGGTCTATGGCTACACCTTC.

This chain links TRBV14 with TRBJ1-4, with TRBD1 matching over 8 bases. The CDR3 is made up of 15 amino acids. Germline values: CDR1 SGHDN, CDR2 FVKESK. V was clipped by 4 bases and J by 7 bases; unmatched bases: 8. The CDR3 DNA reads as TGTGCCAGCAGCCGACAGGGGTCGGCGGCTGAAAAACTGTTTTTT. It codes for CASSRQGSAAEKLFF. The full variable domain, rest sourced from reference TRBV14 and TRBJ1-4, is EAGVTQFPSHSVIEKGQTVTLRCDPISGHDNLYWYRRVMGKEIKFLLHFVKESKQDESGMPNNRFLAERTGGTYSTLKVQPAELEDSGVYFCASSRQGSAAEKLFFGSGTQLSVL.

This chain links TRBV27 with TRBJ1-5, with TRBD1 as a possible D gene (5 bases). The germline V gene encodes CDR1 MNHEY and CDR2 SMNVEV (reference sequence). Trimming took off 5 bases at V and 4 bases at J, with 15 bases between the two ends. The CDR3 extends over 15 amino acids. The CDR3 DNA sequence: TGTGCCAGCAGTCTCGAGAGGGGTTCTAATCAGCCCCAGCATTTT. Its translation is CASSLERGSNQPQHF.

J is TRBJ1-1 and V is TRBV29-1, with D tentatively TRBD1 (6 bases). Looked up from germline, CDR1 is SQVTM and CDR2 is ANQGSEA. The CDR3 is 16 residues long. Trimming shortened V by 2 bases and J by 5 bases, and 21 bases separated the two germline ends. The CDR3 nucleotides are TGCAGCGTTGAACGCGACAGGCGAGGAGTGGGGACTGAAGCTTTCTTT. This codes for CSVERDRRGVGTEAFF.